A single T cell receptor beta chain is shown here with its context. Its antigen remains unknown. This record belongs to a study of T cell repertoires in cytomegalovirus infection. Study findings and constraints: HLA-C-restricted CMV clonotypes gave the most frequent clonotype in two of eight donors.

TCRdb itself ran the reads through MiXCR, one entry per CDR3 protein. The profile shows around 340,000 distinct CDR3 sequences, just under 30% of them singletons. The origin of this receptor is a human donor in good health (CMV status not recorded). Some clones in this sample may be carry-over from other donors' samples. Sequencing was performed on cultured PBMCs, taken from culture after CMV antigen stimulation.

CDR3 region: CAWSHGQGGTEKLFF. In DNA, the CDR3 is TGTGCCTGGAGCCACGGACAGGGCGGGACCGAAAAACTGTTTTTT. The rearrangement uses TRBV30 and TRBJ1-4; 8 nucleotides align to TRBD1. Losses at the gene ends were 3 bases for V and 8 bases for J; bases not matched to a gene: 11. The CDR3 sequence is 15 residues long. CDR1 and CDR2 from the germline V gene are GTSNPN and SVGIG (reference sequence).